A selection of T cell receptor beta chains follows, all from one sample in a study of beta chain features in type 1 diabetes. The table came from immunoSEQ multiplex PCR; TCRdb's copy has only in-frame clones and leaves some out. The data show under 800,000 clones, with around 15% seen just once and about 0.086% held by the top ten. The sample comprised naive CD4+ T cells from blood. Receptor source: a man younger than 35 in good health. Each CDR3 is given with its conserved first and last residue. D genes are given only for firm matches. Size is stated for part of the rows, as once, few or many counts, or as a class when the clone is expanded.

clone_size | cdr3_length | j_call | d_call | v_call | cdr3_nt | cdr3_aa
NA | 14 | TRBJ2-2 | TRBD1 | TRBV11-2 | TGTGCCAGCTGCCGGGACAGGGGACCCGGGGAGCTGTTTTTT | CASCRDRGPGELFF
few | 13 | TRBJ2-7 | NA | TRBV10-3 | TGTGCCATCAAACCCACGGACTCCTACGAGCAGTACTTC | CAIKPTDSYEQYF
few | 13 | TRBJ1-5 | NA | TRBV29-1 | TGCAGCGTTGGGGGGGGGTGGCATCAGCCCCAGCATTTT | CSVGGGWHQPQHF
NA | 14 | TRBJ1-2 | TRBD1 | TRBV7-9 | TGTGCCAGCAGTTCGGGACAGGGGAGGGGTGGCTACACCTTC | CASSSGQGRGGYTF
few | 15 | TRBJ2-1 | NA | TRBV4-2 | TGTGCCAGCAGCCAAGATCTGACAGGGAGGAGTGAGCAGTTCTTC | CASSQDLTGRSEQFF
few | 15 | TRBJ1-5 | NA | TRBV28 | TGTGCCAGCAGCTTTCATGGGGCGAGGTACCAGCCCCAGCATTTT | CASSFHGARYQPQHF
NA | 14 | TRBJ2-1 | NA | TRBV28 | TGTGCCAGCAGTCTTAGGGGGATGTACAATGAGCAGTTCTTC | CASSLRGMYNEQFF
few | 16 | TRBJ1-2 | NA | TRBV27 | TGTGCCAGCAGTTTAGGGGCGGTAGGGAGAGGCTATGGCTACACCTTC | CASSLGAVGRGYGYTF
NA | 18 | TRBJ2-2 | TRBD1 | TRBV5-4 | TGTGCCAGCAGCCCGAGGACAGGGGGCGGCTCGAACACCGGGGAGCTGTTTTTT | CASSPRTGGGSNTGELFF
NA | 15 | TRBJ2-7 | NA | TRBV14 | TGTGCCAGCAGCCACCCCGGACAGCCAACCTACGAGCAGTACTTC | CASSHPGQPTYEQYF
few | 14 | TRBJ2-7 | TRBD2 | TRBV4-1 | TGCGCCAGCAGCCAAGATGGGCGGGAGATCGAGCAGTACTTC | CASSQDGREIEQYF
NA | 12 | TRBJ1-1 | NA | TRBV28 | TGTGCCAGCAGTGCCCAGGGTTTTGAAGCTTTCTTT | CASSAQGFEAFF
NA | 16 | TRBJ2-7 | NA | TRBV15 | TGTGCCACCAGCGGGGGGACGTGGGGCAGCTCCTACGAGCAGTACTTC | CATSGGTWGSSYEQYF
NA | 17 | TRBJ2-6 | NA | TRBV5-1 | TGCGCCAGCAGCTTGCAAACAGGCGCCTCTGGGGCCAACGTCCTGACTTTC | CASSLQTGASGANVLTF
NA | 12 | TRBJ2-7 | NA | TRBV7-2 | TGTGCCAGCAGCCCGACTCCCTACGAGCAGTACTTC | CASSPTPYEQYF
few | 15 | TRBJ1-5 | NA | TRBV27 | TGTGCCAGCAGTCCTAACCGGGACAGCAATCAGCCCCAGCATTTT | CASSPNRDSNQPQHF
NA | 15 | TRBJ1-1 | TRBD1 | TRBV28 | TGTGCCAGCAGTTTTGTAGGACAGGGATTCACTGAAGCTTTCTTT | CASSFVGQGFTEAFF
NA | 14 | TRBJ2-1 | NA | TRBV7-2 | TGTGCCAGCAGCTTAGGACCAATGTACAATGAGCAGTTCTTC | CASSLGPMYNEQFF
NA | 15 | TRBJ1-2 | NA | TRBV9 | TGTGCCAGCAGCGTAGAGAGAACCGGGAGGAATGGCTACACCTTC | CASSVERTGRNGYTF
NA | 14 | TRBJ2-7 | NA | TRBV28 | TGTGCCAGCAGTTTGGTAGCCAGCTCCTACGAGCAGTACTTC | CASSLVASSYEQYF
few | 17 | TRBJ2-6 | NA | TRBV4-3 | TGCGCCAGCAGCCGAGGAGGGCTTATCCCTGGGGCCAACGTCCTGACTTTC | CASSRGGLIPGANVLTF
few | 16 | TRBJ1-4 | TRBD1 | TRBV18 | TGTGCCAGCTCACCCCGACAGGGGGCCGGTAATGAAAAACTGTTTTTT | CASSPRQGAGNEKLFF
NA | 16 | TRBJ2-7 | NA | TRBV28 | TGTGCCAGCAGGTTGGAGCGACAGACGGGAGCCTACGAGCAGTACTTC | CASRLERQTGAYEQYF
NA | 15 | TRBJ1-6 | NA | TRBV9 | TGTGCCACCCCCCTGAGGGGAAGACCTGATTCACCCCTCCACTTT | CATPLRGRPDSPLHF
few | 15 | TRBJ2-7 | NA | TRBV9 | TGTGCCAGCAGCCAAGCGCTGGGGCAACAGAACGAGCAGTACTTC | CASSQALGQQNEQYF
few | 11 | TRBJ2-1 | NA | TRBV20-1 | TGCAGTGCTAGACATTGGAATGAGCAGTTCTTC | CSARHWNEQFF
NA | 13 | TRBJ1-2 | TRBD1 | TRBV5-1 | TGCGCCAGCAGCGCGGGGACAGGGTATGGCTACACCTTC | CASSAGTGYGYTF
NA | 11 | TRBJ1-2 | NA | TRBV18 | TGTGCCAGCTCACTCAGGGATGGCTACACCTTC | CASSLRDGYTF
NA | 14 | TRBJ1-2 | TRBD1 | TRBV5-1 | TGCGCCAGCAGTCGGGACAGTTCTAACTATGGCTACACCTTC | CASSRDSSNYGYTF